The T cell receptor (beta chain) described here comes from a study of blood T cells in healthy people across ages. As to this clonotype: No antigen is known for it.

Then a second PCR, running about 6 to 12 cycles, was carried out with a sample-barcoded 5' primer and a J-beta primer mix. Each cDNA molecule was tagged by a template-switch adaptor that had 12 random nucleotides. In TCRdb, the 5' RACE reads were re-called with MiXCR into one record per CDR3 protein. The profile shows about 680,000 distinct CDR3 sequences, around half of them singletons. Whole-study findings and limits: Any changes in expanded clonotypes were possibly confounded, as donor CMV status remained unknown. Diversity of TCR beta per million T cells declined in a roughly linear way with age.

PBMCs numbering at least 7 million were isolated per sample. Trimming took 2 bases from V and 2 from J, leaving 11 bases between them. The CDR3 is 14 residues long. CDR1 and CDR2 from the germline V gene are SGHNT and YYREEE (reference sequence). V is TRBV5-4 and J is TRBJ2-7, with D maybe TRBD2 (5 bases). The receptor was derived from a woman aged 55-75 years in good health. Sequenced material: blood. The CDR3 reads CASSFSGIAYEQYF. The CDR3 DNA reads as TGTGCCAGCAGCTTTTCCGGGATTGCCTACGAGCAGTACTTC.